This T cell receptor beta chain is from a study of shared clonotypes between healthy human individuals. Measured with immunoSEQ multiplex PCR; TCRdb has only the in-frame clones, and not every one. The sample lists about 2.1 million clones; approximately 92% were seen once. CD45RO-negative cells were positively selected for CCR7, leaving out terminally differentiated effector memory CD45RA+ cells. About this clone itself: Its antigen remains unidentified. Other DNA sequences within the sample encode an identical CDR3.

Points from the study as a whole: Clonotypes shared by all four sorted-subset donors had higher generation probabilities than non-shared clonotypes. Generally, naive subsets came out with larger estimated richness than memory subsets.

Trimming removed 2 bases at V and 3 bases at J, with 5 bases between. The CDR3 contains 12 residues. CDR1 is SEHNR, CDR2 FQNEAQ, per germline (reference sequence). The source material was naive CD8+ T cells from PBMCs. The chain links TRBV7-9 to TRBJ2-7; no reliable D call. The sequence derives from a young man in good health. Some clones in this sample may be carry-over from other donors' samples. The CDR3 reads CASSLTGYEQYF. In DNA form, the CDR3 reads TGTGCCAGCAGCTTAACCGGCTACGAGCAGTACTTC.